The entry that follows covers one TCR beta chain sequence. This clone came up once. It lacks a known antigen. Base qualities are not at hand, and no much larger clone is one base apart. Receptor libraries were prepared by the immunoSEQ multiplex PCR assay. For most patients, genomic DNA was isolated with the Qiagen DNeasy Blood and Tissue Kit and shipped frozen to Adaptive Biotechnologies for TCR sequencing. For most patients, genomic DNA was subjected to high-throughput TCR-beta CDR3 sequencing by Adaptive Biotechnologies. As for the authors' bioinformatics: TCR sequencing data for some 19 patients were retrieved from Adaptive's ImmunoSEQ software; a few other patients were processed with MiXCR and VDJtools. CD4 versus CD8 sorting errors were corrected by removing sequences found in both subsets at a frequency ratio below 5:1. CDR3 nucleotide sequences shared between donor and recipient were removed because the origin of such sequences could not be assigned. Alloreactive clones required at least 2-fold expansion over unstimulated cells and minimum CFSE-low frequency of 0.002% (template counts) or 0.001% (read counts). Mappable clones were those detected in sequenced pre-transplant spleen, lymph node, or MLR CFSE-low populations of the donor or recipient. The cumulative frequency of alloreactive clones was calculated as a percentage of all sequences, weighted by copy number. Here the immuneACCESS table is served through TCRdb, limited to in-frame sequences with V and J called. Missing clones are a known gap in these copies; in checked studies unresolved V genes cover under half, and the rest lacks a known reason. The DNA gave D and trimming, while V, J and clone size come from that table. The table for this sample lists around 55,000 clones; roughly 90% of them were counted only once. The ten most abundant clones make up roughly 0.62% of the sample.

The sample originates from a study of graft-versus-host responses after intestinal transplantation (TCRdb year 2021). With regard to the full study: Recipients received multivisceral, liver-intestinal, or isolated intestinal transplants. Every recipient was given anti-thymocyte globulin induction, then maintenance tacrolimus and steroids for roughly 3 years. Bulk TCR-beta CDR3 sequencing was used to track graft-versus-host and host-versus-graft alloreactive T cell clones in the graft, circulation and bone marrow after intestinal transplantation. To identify alloreactive clones, pre-transplant mixed lymphocyte reaction products were sequenced and compared with unstimulated pre-transplant donor and recipient T cells. The cohort enrolled 20 to 30 intestinal transplant recipients, one of whom was a retransplant, and a few patients without pretransplant specimens were excluded. Donor T cell macrochimerism was defined as a peak of at least 4% donor T cells among recipient peripheral blood mononuclear cells. Samples from a few later patients were sequenced in-house on an Illumina MiSeq with MiXCR processing rather than by the commercial service.

In light of the paper, this sample's time point label describes: cells obtained before transplantation from donor or recipient. CD3+CD4+ and CD3+CD8+ populations were FACS-sorted from unstimulated pre-transplant donor and recipient cells taken from spleen or lymph nodes. The CDR3 goes from the cysteine to the phenylalanine over 13 residues. Only the CDR3 DNA is retained, 39 bases long and in frame from the first base. Trimming removed 6 bases from V and 5 bases from J, leaving 11 bases between the germline ends. Via the germline V gene, CDR1 is MDHEN and CDR2 SYDVKM. Findings and caveats that apply to the study as a whole: The relatively low number and heterogeneity of intestinal transplant patients limited the conclusions. Patients with donor T cell macrochimerism had high GvH to HvG T cell clonal ratios in their allografts. GvH clones turned up in recipient bone marrow, with some appearing earlier in ileal mucosa or blood, a pattern consistent with an intestinal mucosal origin. Early after transplant, peak levels of circulating GvH clones were found to be associated with declines in HvG clones.

This receptor was identified in a human donor who was the organ donor for an intestinal transplant. Recombination connected TRBV28 to TRBJ2-1; there is no confident call for the D gene. The starting material was unstimulated CD4+ T cells sorted from spleen or lymph node cells, obtained before transplant. The CDR3 corresponds to CASSDPDNNEQFF. The bases are TGTGCCAGCAGCGATCCAGATAACAATGAGCAGTTCTTC.